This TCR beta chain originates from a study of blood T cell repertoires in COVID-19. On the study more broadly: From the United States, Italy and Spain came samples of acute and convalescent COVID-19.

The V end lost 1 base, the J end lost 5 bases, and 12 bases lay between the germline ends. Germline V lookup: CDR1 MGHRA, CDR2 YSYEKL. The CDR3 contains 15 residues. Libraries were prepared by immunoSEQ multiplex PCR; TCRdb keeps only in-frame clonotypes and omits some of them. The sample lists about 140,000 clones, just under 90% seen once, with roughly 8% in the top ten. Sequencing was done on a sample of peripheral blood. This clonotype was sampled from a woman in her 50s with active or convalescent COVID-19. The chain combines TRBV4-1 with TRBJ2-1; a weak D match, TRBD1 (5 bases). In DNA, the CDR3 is TGCGCCAGCAGCCAAGGTCAGCAGGGCAACAATGAGCAGTTCTTC. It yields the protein CASSQGQQGNNEQFF.